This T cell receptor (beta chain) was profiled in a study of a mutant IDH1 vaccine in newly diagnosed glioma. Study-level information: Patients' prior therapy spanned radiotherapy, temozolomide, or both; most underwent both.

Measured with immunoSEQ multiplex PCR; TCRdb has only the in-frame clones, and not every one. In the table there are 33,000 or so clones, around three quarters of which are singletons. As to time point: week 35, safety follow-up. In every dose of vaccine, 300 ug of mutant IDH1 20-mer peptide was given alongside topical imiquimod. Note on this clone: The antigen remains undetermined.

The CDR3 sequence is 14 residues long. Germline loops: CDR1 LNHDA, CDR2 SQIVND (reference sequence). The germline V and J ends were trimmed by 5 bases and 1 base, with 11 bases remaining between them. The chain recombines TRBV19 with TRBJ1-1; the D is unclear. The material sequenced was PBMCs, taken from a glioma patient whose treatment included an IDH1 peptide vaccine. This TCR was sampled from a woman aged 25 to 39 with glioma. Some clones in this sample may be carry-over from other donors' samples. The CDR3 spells CASSAGGRNTEAFF. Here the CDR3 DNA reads TGTGCCAGTAGTGCGGGTGGTAGGAACACTGAAGCTTTCTTT.